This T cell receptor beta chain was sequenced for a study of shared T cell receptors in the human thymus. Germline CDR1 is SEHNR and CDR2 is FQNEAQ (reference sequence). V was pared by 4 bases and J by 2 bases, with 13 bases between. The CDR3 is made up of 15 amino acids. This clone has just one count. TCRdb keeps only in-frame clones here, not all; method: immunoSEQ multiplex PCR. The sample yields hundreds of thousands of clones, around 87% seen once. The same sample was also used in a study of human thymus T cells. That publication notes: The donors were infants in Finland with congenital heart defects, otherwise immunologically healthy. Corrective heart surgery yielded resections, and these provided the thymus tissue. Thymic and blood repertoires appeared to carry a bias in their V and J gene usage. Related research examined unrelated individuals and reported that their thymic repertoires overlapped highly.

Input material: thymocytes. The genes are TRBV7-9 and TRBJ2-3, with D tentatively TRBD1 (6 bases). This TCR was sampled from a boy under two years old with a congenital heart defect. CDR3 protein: CASSSDSLHTDTQYF. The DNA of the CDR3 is TGTGCCAGCAGCTCGGACAGTTTACACACAGATACGCAGTATTTT. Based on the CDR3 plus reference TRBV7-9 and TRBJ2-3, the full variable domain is DTGVSQNPRHKITKRGQNVTFRCDPISEHNRLYWYRQTLGQGPEFLTYFQNEAQLEKSRLLSDRFSAERPKGSFSTLEIQRTEQGDSAMYLCASSSDSLHTDTQYFGPGTRLTVL.